Sequencing of this T cell receptor beta chain was carried out in a study of blood T cell repertoires in COVID-19. Study information: Sites in the United States, Italy and Spain provided acute and convalescent COVID-19 samples. In each case, the material was cDNA or gDNA derived from T cells, B-cell-depleted T cells, or PBMCs.

Under the authors' procedure: Amplified reference gene primers provided the basis for estimating nucleated cell counts. Profiled with immunoSEQ multiplex PCR; TCRdb holds only in-frame clones, not every one. V and J calls plus clone size are reproduced from that table; the DNA served to infer D and trimming. Among about 270,000 clones listed, about 86% were seen once. A Seattle source enrolled patients during active infection and followed them longitudinally. The V gene's germline CDR1 is SEHNR and CDR2 FQNEAQ (reference sequence). This CDR3 region has 13 residues. The V end was cut by 7 bases, the J end by 1 base, with 11 bases between.

The chain recombines TRBV7-9 with TRBJ2-7, with D perhaps TRBD2 (5 bases). Sequencing was done on a sample of peripheral blood. The receptor's source is a woman in her 30s with COVID-19, enrolled during active disease. CDR3 bases: TGTGCCAGCAACCCTCCGGGGTCCTACGAGCAGTACTTC. Amino acids: CASNPPGSYEQYF.